The rows below give T cell receptor beta chains drawn from one sample of a study of blood T cell repertoires in COVID-19. Only in-frame clones appear in the TCRdb table, and some are missing; sequencing was by immunoSEQ multiplex PCR. Of 350,000 to 450,000 clones detected, roughly 86% appear once; the ten largest clones hold 1.7%. Sequencing was done on a sample of PBMCs or T cells enriched from blood (not recorded which). The receptors stem from a woman in her thirties who had recovered from COVID-19. Both conserved end residues are part of each CDR3. Fields, in order: V gene, D gene, J gene, clone size, CDR3 DNA, CDR3 protein. D genes are given only for firm matches. Size is stated for part of the rows, as once, few or many counts, or as a class when the clone is expanded.

TRBV5-1	TRBD2	TRBJ2-4	-	TGCGCCAGCAGCCCATCTAGCGGGAGAAACATTCAGTACTTC	CASSPSSGRNIQYF
TRBV7-9	-	TRBJ1-4	-	TGTGCCAGCAGTCCGGGACATCACGCCATAGCAACTAATGAAAAACTGTTTTTT	CASSPGHHAIATNEKLFF
TRBV2	-	TRBJ2-7	once	TGTGCCAGCAGTGAAGAGACAGATTCCTACGAGCAGTACTTC	CASSEETDSYEQYF
TRBV29-1	-	TRBJ1-1	-	TGCAGCGTTGAACTACAGGGCGCGAACACTGAAGCTTTCTTT	CSVELQGANTEAFF
TRBV2	-	TRBJ2-7	-	TGTGCCAGCAGCGTCAGACCAGGGGAGACCTACGAGCAGTACTTC	CASSVRPGETYEQYF
TRBV27	TRBD1	TRBJ2-7	-	TGTGCCAGCAGTTTATGGGTAGGACAGGGGGCGGGGGAGCAGTACTTC	CASSLWVGQGAGEQYF
TRBV4-2	TRBD2	TRBJ2-1	few	TGTGCCAGCAGCCAAGATCCCACTAGCGGGGGAACATACAATGAGCAGTTCTTC	CASSQDPTSGGTYNEQFF
TRBV10-2	-	TRBJ2-5	-	TGCGCCAGCAGCGCTGTCGCGGGAAGAGAGACCCAGTACTTC	CASSAVAGRETQYF
TRBV30	TRBD1	TRBJ2-4	-	TGTGCCTGGACCCCTCCCGGGACAGGTTCAATAGCCAAAAACATTCAGTACTTC	CAWTPPGTGSIAKNIQYF
TRBV7-9	-	TRBJ2-3	-	TGTGCCAGCAGCTTCCCTAGCACAGATACGCAGTATTTT	CASSFPSTDTQYF
TRBV9	TRBD2	TRBJ2-3	-	TGTGCCAGCAGCGCAGGGACTACAACAGATACGCAGTATTTT	CASSAGTTTDTQYF
TRBV27	TRBD1	TRBJ1-2	-	TGTGCCAGCAGTTTACTAGGGGGCGCCGTGTCATTCAATGGCTACACCTTC	CASSLLGGAVSFNGYTF
TRBV4-1	TRBD2	TRBJ2-1	-	TGCGCCAGCAGCAGTAACCTAGCGGAAGGCTACAATGAGCAGTTCTTC	CASSSNLAEGYNEQFF
TRBV9	-	TRBJ2-7	few	TGTGCCAGCAGCTCCGACCTGGGGGCGCTTAACCCCTACGAGCAGTACTTC	CASSSDLGALNPYEQYF
TRBV10-3	-	TRBJ2-7	-	TGTGCCATCAGAGATCCGGGGAACGAGCAGTACTTC	CAIRDPGNEQYF
TRBV6-2/TRBV6-3	-	TRBJ1-2	-	TGTGCCAGCAGTTATGTCGGGGGCTACACCTTC	CASSYVGGYTF
TRBV2	-	TRBJ2-7	-	TGTGCCAGCAGTGTAAGTAGGGGCACGTCCTACGAGCAGTACTTC	CASSVSRGTSYEQYF
TRBV27	-	TRBJ1-1	-	TGTGCCAGCAGCCCTTCCGGCACTGAAGCTTTCTTT	CASSPSGTEAFF
TRBV5-6	-	TRBJ1-6	-	TGTGCCAGCAGCTTTATCAATTCACCCCTCCACTTT	CASSFINSPLHF
TRBV6-2/TRBV6-3	-	TRBJ1-2	-	TGTGCCAGCAGTTACCGGGGAGGAGGCTACACCTTC	CASSYRGGGYTF
TRBV7-6	-	TRBJ1-5	-	TGTGCCAGCAGCTTAGCGCATTGGGAGGACCCTTTCCTCAATCAGCCCCAGCATTTT	CASSLAHWEDPFLNQPQHF
TRBV19	-	TRBJ1-3	-	TGTGCCAGTAGTATGGGGGGGATAGGAAACACCATATATTTT	CASSMGGIGNTIYF
TRBV14	TRBD1	TRBJ1-1	-	TGTGCCAGCAGCTGGACAGGGGTGAACACTGAAGCTTTCTTT	CASSWTGVNTEAFF
TRBV18	TRBD2	TRBJ2-7	few	TGTGCCAGCTCACCACCCCTAGCGGGCTTCTACGAGCAGTACTTC	CASSPPLAGFYEQYF
TRBV7-2	-	TRBJ1-2	-	TGTGCCAGCAGCTTAGTATCAGGGAACTATGGCTACACCTTC	CASSLVSGNYGYTF
TRBV5-1	-	TRBJ2-1	-	TGCGCCAGCAGCTTGGTAGTCAGGGTTGGTTTGCCGGGTGAGCAGTTCTTC	CASSLVVRVGLPGEQFF
TRBV7-9	-	TRBJ2-7	-	TGTGCCAGCAGCTCCCCGGGGGGCACCTACGAGCAGTACTTC	CASSSPGGTYEQYF
TRBV2	-	TRBJ1-1	-	TGTGCCAGCAGTGAACGTGGGAGCACTGAAGCTTTCTTT	CASSERGSTEAFF
TRBV30	-	TRBJ1-3	-	TGTGCCTGGAGTGCAGTCGGAAACACCATATATTTT	CAWSAVGNTIYF
TRBV11-2	TRBD2	TRBJ2-3	-	TGTGCCAGCAGCTTAGTTTCCCGAACTAGCGGGAGGGCCTCTCCGCAGTATTTT	CASSLVSRTSGRASPQYF
TRBV2	-	TRBJ1-2	-	TGTGCCAGCAGTGCTTTACAGGGTCCCCTTGGCTACACCTTC	CASSALQGPLGYTF
TRBV4-2	TRBD2	TRBJ2-7	-	TGTGCCAGCAGCCAAGGTCGGGGGGGCTCCTACGAGCAGTACTTC	CASSQGRGGSYEQYF
TRBV7-3	-	TRBJ1-4	-	TGTGCCAGCAGCCCAACAGGACCGAATGAAAAACTGTTTTTT	CASSPTGPNEKLFF
TRBV9	-	TRBJ2-1	once	TGTGCCAGCAGCGTCGCAGGGGCCGTTGAGCAGTTCTTC	CASSVAGAVEQFF
TRBV6-2/TRBV6-3	TRBD1	TRBJ2-7	once	TGTGCCAGCAGTTACGACAGGGGAGGTTTCGAGCAGTACTTC	CASSYDRGGFEQYF
TRBV23-1	-	TRBJ1-1	-	TGCGCCAGCAGTCTACCTCCCCGGGACACTGAAGCTTTCTTT	CASSLPPRDTEAFF
TRBV28	-	TRBJ2-3	-	TGTGCCAGCACCCCGCCTCTCGGGGGCACAGATACGCAGTATTTT	CASTPPLGGTDTQYF
TRBV6-2/TRBV6-3	TRBD1	TRBJ2-7	-	TGTGCCAGCAGTGCCTCCCCACCAGGGGGCATCAGCGAGCAGTACTTC	CASSASPPGGISEQYF
TRBV7-9	TRBD1	TRBJ1-1	-	TGTGCCAGCAGCTTAGAGTGGACAGGATTGAACACTGAAGCTTTCTTT	CASSLEWTGLNTEAFF
TRBV5-1	-	TRBJ1-1	once	TGCGCCAGCCAGGCCCATCAGGTTCGAAACACTGAAGCTTTCTTT	CASQAHQVRNTEAFF
TRBV11-2	TRBD1	TRBJ2-1	-	TGTGCCAGCAGCAAGGACAGGGCTTTGGGGAATGAGCAGTTCTTC	CASSKDRALGNEQFF
TRBV19	TRBD2	TRBJ2-1	-	TGTGCCAGTAGTATCGCCGGGACTAGCGATGAGCAGTTCTTC	CASSIAGTSDEQFF
TRBV6-2/TRBV6-3	-	TRBJ2-5	-	TGTGCCAGCAGTCCCTCGACAGTCTCCAGTGAGACCCAGTACTTC	CASSPSTVSSETQYF
TRBV3-1/TRBV3-2	-	TRBJ1-1	-	TGTGCCAGCAGCCAATGGGGGCGGTCGCCTGAAGCTTTCTTT	CASSQWGRSPEAFF
TRBV27	TRBD1	TRBJ1-5	-	TGTGCCAGCAGTTTGATAGGGGGCGGGTCGCCCCAGCATTTT	CASSLIGGGSPQHF